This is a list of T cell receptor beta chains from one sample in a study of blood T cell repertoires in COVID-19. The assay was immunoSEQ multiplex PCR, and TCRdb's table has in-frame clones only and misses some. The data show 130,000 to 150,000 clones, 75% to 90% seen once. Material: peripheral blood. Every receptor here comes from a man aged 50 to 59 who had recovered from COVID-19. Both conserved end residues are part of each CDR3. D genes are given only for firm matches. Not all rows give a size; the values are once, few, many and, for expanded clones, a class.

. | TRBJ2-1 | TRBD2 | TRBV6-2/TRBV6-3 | TGTGCCAGCAGTCTAGCGGGGACCACAGGTGAGCAGTTCTTC | CASSLAGTTGEQFF
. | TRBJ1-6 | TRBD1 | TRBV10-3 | TGTGCCATCAGCGGGACAGGGGGCGCGAATTCACCCCTCCACTTT | CAISGTGGANSPLHF
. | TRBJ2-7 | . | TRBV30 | TGTGCCTGGAGTGTACCCCCACGGAGCTCCTACGAGCAGTACTTC | CAWSVPPRSSYEQYF
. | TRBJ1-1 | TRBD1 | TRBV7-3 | TGTGCCAGCAGTTACGACAGGGTAGCGAGGAACACTGAAGCTTTCTTT | CASSYDRVARNTEAFF
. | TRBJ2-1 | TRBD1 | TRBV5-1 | TGCGCCAGCAGCTCGGGACAGGGCCCCTACAATGAGCAGTTCTTC | CASSSGQGPYNEQFF
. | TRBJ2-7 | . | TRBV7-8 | TGTGCCAGCACCAAAGACAGGTGGAACCGCGAGCAGTACTTC | CASTKDRWNREQYF
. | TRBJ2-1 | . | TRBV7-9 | TGTGCCAGCAGCGGCCGGGGCAGGGGCGACCCCAGCTCCTACAATGAGCAGTTCTTC | CASSGRGRGDPSSYNEQFF
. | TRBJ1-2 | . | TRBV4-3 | TGCGCCAGCAGCCACAAAAAGACAGCAAATCGCGAATCGTTGTCCTATGGCTACACCTTC | CASSHKKTANRESLSYGYTF
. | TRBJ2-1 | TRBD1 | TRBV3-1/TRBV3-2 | TGTGCCAGCAGCCGGGACAGGGTCAATGAGCAGTTCTTC | CASSRDRVNEQFF
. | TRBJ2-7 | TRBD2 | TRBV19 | TGTGCCAGTTCACGGTTCGTAGCGGGGGGAAGGAGCTCCTACGAGCAGTACTTC | CASSRFVAGGRSSYEQYF
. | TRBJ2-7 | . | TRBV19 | TGTGCCAGTAGTATACAGGGATCCTCCTACGAGCAGTACTTC | CASSIQGSSYEQYF
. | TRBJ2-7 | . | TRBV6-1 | TGTGCCAGCAGTGAACTGTCAGGACAGACGCCCTACGAGCAGTACTTC | CASSELSGQTPYEQYF
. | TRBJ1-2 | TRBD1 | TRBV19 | TGTGCCAGTAGAAGGGGGACGACAGGGTCGCATGGCTACACCTTC | CASRRGTTGSHGYTF
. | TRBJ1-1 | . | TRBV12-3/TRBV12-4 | TGTGCCAGCAGTTTAAGAGCTGAAAAAGCTTTCTTT | CASSLRAEKAFF
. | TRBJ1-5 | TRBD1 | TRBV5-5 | TGTGCCAGCAGCATGCAGGGGGCCAGCAATCAGCCCCAGCATTTT | CASSMQGASNQPQHF
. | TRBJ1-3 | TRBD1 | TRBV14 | TGTGCCAGCAGCCATTGGGCGTGGGACAGGGAGAAAGTTGGAAACACCATATATTTT | CASSHWAWDREKVGNTIYF
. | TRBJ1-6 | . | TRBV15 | TGTGCCACCAGTTTTCGGGGATTTGGCTCCTATAATTCACCCCTCCACTTT | CATSFRGFGSYNSPLHF
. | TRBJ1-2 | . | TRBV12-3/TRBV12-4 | TGTGCCAGCAGTTTCGGCAGGTCCTATGGCTACACCTTC | CASSFGRSYGYTF
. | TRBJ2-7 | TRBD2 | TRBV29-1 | TGCAGCGTTGGGATTAGCGGGGGCTCCTACGAGCAGTACTTC | CSVGISGGSYEQYF
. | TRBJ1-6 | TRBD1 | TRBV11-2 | TGTGCCAGCAGCTATAACCTTGGGACAGGAAATTCACCCCTCCACTTT | CASSYNLGTGNSPLHF
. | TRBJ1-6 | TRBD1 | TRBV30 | TGTGCCTGGAGTGTGGGACAGAGCTCCTATAATTCACCCCTCCACTTT | CAWSVGQSSYNSPLHF
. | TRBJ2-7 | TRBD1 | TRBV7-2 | TGTGCCAGCAGCCGGACAGGGCTCTACGAGCAGTACTTC | CASSRTGLYEQYF
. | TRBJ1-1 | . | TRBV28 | TGTGCCAGCAGTCCGCGAGGACAGCCGAACACTGAAGCTTTCTTT | CASSPRGQPNTEAFF
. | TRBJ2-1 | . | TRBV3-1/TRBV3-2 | TGTGCCAGCAGCACCTCCCAGGTCTCCTACAATGAGCAGTTCTTC | CASSTSQVSYNEQFF
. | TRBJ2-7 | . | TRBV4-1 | TGCGCCAGCAGCCAAGTGGGGGGGGGCCGATACGAGCAGTACTTC | CASSQVGGGRYEQYF
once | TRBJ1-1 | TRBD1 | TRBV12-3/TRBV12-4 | TGTGCCAGCAGGAAAGACAGGGCCACTGAAGCTTTCTTT | CASRKDRATEAFF
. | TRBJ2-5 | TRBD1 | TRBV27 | TGTGCCAGCAGTTCCCTGACAGGGGTAGGAGAGACCCAGTACTTC | CASSSLTGVGETQYF
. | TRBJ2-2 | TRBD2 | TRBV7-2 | TGTGCCAGCAGCTTTACTAGCGTCTCCGGGGAGCTGTTTTTT | CASSFTSVSGELFF
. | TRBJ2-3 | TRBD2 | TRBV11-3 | TGTGCCAGCAGCCCGCAAGGGACTAGCGGGGGGGCTTTAGATACGCAGTATTTT | CASSPQGTSGGALDTQYF
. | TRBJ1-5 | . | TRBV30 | TGTGCCTGGAGTACAGGGTCTGAGCAGCCCCAGCATTTT | CAWSTGSEQPQHF
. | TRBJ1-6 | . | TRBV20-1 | TGCAGTGCTAGTGGGGGGAGGAATGCCCCTTCACCCCTCCACTTT | CSASGGRNAPSPLHF
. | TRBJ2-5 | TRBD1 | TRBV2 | TGTGCCAGCTTTCCAGGGGGCGTAGGAGAGACCCAGTACTTC | CASFPGGVGETQYF
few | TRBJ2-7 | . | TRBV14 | TGTGCCAGCAGCCAAGTAGGACAGTCCTACGAGCAGTACTTC | CASSQVGQSYEQYF
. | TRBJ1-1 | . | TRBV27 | TGTGCCAGCAGTCCAAGGCGGGGTCTCCGGCCAGCGGGGAGGAACACTGAAGCTTTCTTT | CASSPRRGLRPAGRNTEAFF
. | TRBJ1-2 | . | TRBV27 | TGTGCCAGCAGTCCCCTCACAGTTAACTATGGCTACACCTTC | CASSPLTVNYGYTF
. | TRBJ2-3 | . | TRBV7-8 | TGTGCCAGCAGCTTAGTTTGGGGCGCAGATACGCAGTATTTT | CASSLVWGADTQYF
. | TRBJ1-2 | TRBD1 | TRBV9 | TGTGCCAGCAGCGCCCAGGGGCAGGGGGCGCTATATGGCTACACCTTC | CASSAQGQGALYGYTF
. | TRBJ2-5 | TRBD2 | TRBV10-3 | TGTGCCATCGGAAGCGGGGGGCCCCAAGAGACCCAGTACTTC | CAIGSGGPQETQYF
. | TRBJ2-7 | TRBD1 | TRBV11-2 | TGTGCCAGCAGCGTAATTAGCCGGGGCAGGGACAGTTCCTACGAGCAGTACTTC | CASSVISRGRDSSYEQYF
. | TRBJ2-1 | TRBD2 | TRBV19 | TGTGCCAGTAGTAAGAGGACTAGCGGCAATGAGCAGTTCTTC | CASSKRTSGNEQFF
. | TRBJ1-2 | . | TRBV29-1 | TGCAGCGTGGAACTGGTACCCGGGACATCCTACACCTTC | CSVELVPGTSYTF
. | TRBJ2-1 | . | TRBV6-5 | TGTGCCAGCAGCCGTACCAGCTCCTACAATGAGCAGTTCTTC | CASSRTSSYNEQFF
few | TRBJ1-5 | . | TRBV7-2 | TGTGCCAGCAGAGGCGGGGGGGGCTACAATCAGCCCCAGCATTTT | CASRGGGGYNQPQHF
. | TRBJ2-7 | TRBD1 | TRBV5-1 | TGCGCCAGCAGCCCACAGGGGGCAAATGTGGGAGAGCAGTACTTC | CASSPQGANVGEQYF
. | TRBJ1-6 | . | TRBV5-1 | TGCGCCAGCAGCTTGGTAGCAGCAGCAAATTCACCCCTCCACTTT | CASSLVAAANSPLHF
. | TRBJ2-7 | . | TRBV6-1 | TGTGCCAGCAGTGCCCAGCGGACAGCCGGCTCCTACGAGCAGTACTTC | CASSAQRTAGSYEQYF
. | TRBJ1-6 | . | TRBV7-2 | TGTGCCAGCAGCTTAGCTCTGGGACAACGCGCCTCACCCCTCCACTTT | CASSLALGQRASPLHF
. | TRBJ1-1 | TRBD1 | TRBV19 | TGTGCCAGTGGGGACAGGAAGACTTTCTTT | CASGDRKTFF